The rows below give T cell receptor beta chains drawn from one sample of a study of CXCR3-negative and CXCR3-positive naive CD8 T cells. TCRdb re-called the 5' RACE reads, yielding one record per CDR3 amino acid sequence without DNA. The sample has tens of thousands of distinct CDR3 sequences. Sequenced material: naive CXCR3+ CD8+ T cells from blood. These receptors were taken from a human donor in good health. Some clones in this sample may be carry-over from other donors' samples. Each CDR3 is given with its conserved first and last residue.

CDR3aa: CASRSNSPNTGELFF
v_gene: TRBV7-2
len: 15
j_gene: TRBJ2-2

CDR3aa: CASSLEANYNEQFF
v_gene: TRBV5-5
len: 14
j_gene: TRBJ2-1

CDR3aa: CASSILGGTETQYF
v_gene: TRBV9
len: 14
j_gene: TRBJ2-5

CDR3aa: CASSYVLGTANPYEQYF
v_gene: TRBV6-2/TRBV6-3
len: 17
j_gene: TRBJ2-7

CDR3aa: CASTDGRITSYEQYF
v_gene: TRBV5-1
len: 15
j_gene: TRBJ2-7

CDR3aa: CASSISTITDTQYF
v_gene: TRBV27
len: 14
j_gene: TRBJ2-3

CDR3aa: CASRGGQYEQYF
v_gene: TRBV12-3/TRBV12-4
len: 12
j_gene: TRBJ2-7

CDR3aa: CASSLLGTGTYEQYF
v_gene: TRBV12-3/TRBV12-4
len: 15
j_gene: TRBJ2-7

CDR3aa: CASTSTGETQYF
v_gene: TRBV12-3/TRBV12-4
len: 12
j_gene: TRBJ2-5

CDR3aa: CATSRADRPTDTQYF
v_gene: TRBV15
len: 15
j_gene: TRBJ2-3

CDR3aa: CSVDGTKTPYRTDTQYF
v_gene: TRBV29-1
len: 17
j_gene: TRBJ2-3

CDR3aa: CSGFSESSYNEQFF
v_gene: TRBV29-1
len: 14
j_gene: TRBJ2-1

CDR3aa: CASSQDRGSSYNEQFF
v_gene: TRBV4-1
len: 16
j_gene: TRBJ2-1

CDR3aa: CASSQGLAASYEQYF
v_gene: TRBV4-3
len: 15
j_gene: TRBJ2-7

CDR3aa: CATSRDTGVGQETQYF
v_gene: TRBV15
len: 16
j_gene: TRBJ2-5

CDR3aa: CASSFGANEQFF
v_gene: TRBV28
len: 12
j_gene: TRBJ2-1

CDR3aa: CASMIGRLWDEQFF
v_gene: TRBV12-3/TRBV12-4
len: 14
j_gene: TRBJ2-1

CDR3aa: CASSYPLTSGRMYNEQFF
v_gene: TRBV6-2/TRBV6-3
len: 18
j_gene: TRBJ2-1

CDR3aa: CASSSPLGLMGEAFF
v_gene: TRBV7-9
len: 15
j_gene: TRBJ1-1

CDR3aa: CASSFPGVNTEAFF
v_gene: TRBV6-2/TRBV6-3
len: 14
j_gene: TRBJ1-1

CDR3aa: CASSEWSGQGPGYEQYF
v_gene: TRBV25-1
len: 17
j_gene: TRBJ2-7

CDR3aa: CASSYSSGRAYEQYF
v_gene: TRBV6-5
len: 15
j_gene: TRBJ2-7

CDR3aa: CASSYDVGTQPQHF
v_gene: TRBV6-5
len: 14
j_gene: TRBJ1-5

CDR3aa: CAIRDGYNYNSPLHF
v_gene: TRBV28
len: 15
j_gene: TRBJ1-6

CDR3aa: CASSPGQGNIYGYTF
v_gene: TRBV6-5
len: 15
j_gene: TRBJ1-2

CDR3aa: CASSPGALSYEQYF
v_gene: TRBV5-1
len: 14
j_gene: TRBJ2-7

CDR3aa: CASSPTHRPNTEAFF
v_gene: TRBV5-5
len: 15
j_gene: TRBJ1-1

CDR3aa: CASLKRWNSGAPNTGELFF
v_gene: TRBV21-1
len: 19
j_gene: TRBJ2-2

CDR3aa: CASSLGGTTPHNEQFF
v_gene: TRBV5-6
len: 16
j_gene: TRBJ2-1

CDR3aa: CASGPRSGSEETQYF
v_gene: TRBV9
len: 15
j_gene: TRBJ2-5

CDR3aa: CASSPRGYEQFF
v_gene: TRBV27
len: 12
j_gene: TRBJ2-1

CDR3aa: CASSLSQGFYNEQFF
v_gene: TRBV7-3
len: 15
j_gene: TRBJ2-1

CDR3aa: CASSHRDTPQETQYF
v_gene: TRBV4-3
len: 15
j_gene: TRBJ2-5

CDR3aa: CSALDSTGELFF
v_gene: TRBV29-1
len: 12
j_gene: TRBJ2-2

CDR3aa: CASSRDRGDEQFF
v_gene: TRBV7-6
len: 13
j_gene: TRBJ2-1